What follows describes a single T cell receptor (beta chain). Its antigen is currently unknown. This sample was included in a study of identical twins. Study-level results: Compared with unrelated sharing, twin-shared out-of-frame alpha sequences had more low-probability sequences.

TCRdb ran MiXCR on the 5' RACE reads and lists one entry per CDR3 protein. The sample lists some 500,000 distinct CDR3 sequences, roughly 9.5% seen once, with 2.5% to 3% in the top ten. Every one of the donors was a healthy Caucasian. These data were likewise used in another study, on yellow fever vaccine responses in identical twins.

The sequenced sample was PBMCs. The TCR was taken from a woman aged 18-29 years in good health.

CDR3 protein: CASSYSSAVGTQYF. CDR3 DNA: TGTGCCAGCAGTTACTCTAGCGCTGTTGGTACGCAGTATTTT. The V gene is TRBV6-2 or TRBV6-3, the J gene TRBJ2-3, with D possibly matching TRBD2 (5 bases). V lost 0 bases and J lost 8, with 12 bases in between. The CDR3 consists of 14 residues. In germline, CDR1 is MNHEY, CDR2 SVGEGT.